The TCR beta chain under discussion was sequenced for a study of low-dose radiotherapy and immunotherapy resistance in tumors. The time point: before trial treatment. The CDR3 totals 15 residues. V was clipped by 3 bases and J by 8 bases, with 22 bases between them. Germline assignment: CDR1 DFQATT and CDR2 SNEGSKA (reference sequence). First-strand cDNA relied on TRAV- and TRBV-specific primers spanning alpha and beta chains. PCR amplification of the TCRs was performed with Phusion for approximately 20 PCR cycles, and it relied on a constant-region primer together with a V-primer adapter. TCRdb reprocessed the reads with MiXCR, giving one entry per CDR3 protein. This sample yields approximately 90,000 distinct CDR3 sequences, of which 15% to 20% are seen a single time; roughly 2.8% belongs to the top ten.

This TCR came from a male donor with prostate cancer. The sample consisted of PBMCs, taken before treatment. The chain joins TRBV20-1 to TRBJ1-2; D is perhaps TRBD1 (6 bases). CDR3 protein: CSASQPDSLAGGYTF. In DNA, the CDR3 is TGCAGTGCTAGCCAGCCGGACAGCCTTGCAGGGGGCTACACCTTC.